This paragraph reports one T cell receptor beta chain. These data originate in a study of blood T cell repertoires in COVID-19. At the level of the study: The study drew acute and convalescent COVID-19 samples from the United States, Italy and Spain. Nucleic acid was either cDNA or gDNA, and it came from T cells, B-cell-depleted T cells, or PBMCs.

Study processing details: Cell counts per sample came from amplifying reference gene primers. Some clones are missing from TCRdb's copy, which holds only in-frame ones; the method was immunoSEQ multiplex PCR. D and trimming were read from the DNA, whereas the V and J calls and clone size are those reported in that table. This sample has approximately 130,000 clones, with 85% found just once. Germline CDR1 reads MDHEN; CDR2 reads SYDVKM. The CDR3 is 11 residues long. Trimming took off 3 bases at V and 12 bases at J, with 10 bases between the two ends. The sequenced sample was peripheral blood. The TCR sequence derives from a human donor in a cohort sampled during active COVID-19. The chain recombines TRBV28 with TRBJ2-3; D gene unclear. This CDR3 is CASSFDNSQYF. DNA of the CDR3: TGTGCCAGCAGTTTCGACAACAGCCAGTATTTT.